Each of the 15 T cell receptor beta chains below was sequenced from the same sample in a study of response to subunit inactivated influenza vaccine. TCRdb recomputed calls from the RT-PCR reads with MiXCR, one row per CDR3 protein. The profile covers a few hundred thousand distinct CDR3 sequences, with 10% to 12% appearing a single time and 9.5% to 12% taken by the ten largest. The same data also contributed to another study, on T cells expressing NK-cell markers. That report adds: Researchers built TCR beta cDNA using 5'RACE template switching with UMIs.

Sequences were derived from PBMCs from blood, sampled on the day of vaccination. Every receptor here comes from a man in his forties or fifties who received an inactivated influenza vaccine.

The table lists this clonotype with many counts. The chain carries TRBV5-1 and TRBJ2-2; D may be TRBD1 or TRBD2 (6 bases each). Germline V gives CDR1 SGHRS, CDR2 YFSETQ. V gave up 2 bases and J gave up 3 bases, with 8 bases separating them. This CDR3 has 14 residues. The CDR3 bases are TGCGCCAGCAGCTTCGGGGGCGACACCGGGGAGCTGTTTTTT. This encodes CASSFGGDTGELFF.

Only a few counts were recorded for this clonotype. The V call is TRBV6-1, the J call TRBJ2-6; 10 positions agree with TRBD1. V lost 7 bases to trimming and J lost 0 bases; unmatched junction nucleotides: 6. Germline CDR1 is MNHNS and CDR2 is SASEGT. This CDR3 has 17 amino acids. The CDR3 DNA is TGTGCCAGCACCCGGACAGGGGGGACCTCTGGGGCCAACGTCCTGACTTTC. This gives the protein CASTRTGGTSGANVLTF.

J is TRBJ1-3 and V is TRBV4-1; D is uncertain. The CDR3 has 15 residues. V was pared by 2 bases and J by 0 bases, with 8 bases between. CDR1 and CDR2 from the germline V gene are MGHRA and YSYEKL. The CDR3 DNA sequence: TGCGCCAGCAGCCAAACTTACCCCTCTGGAAACACCATATATTTT. Its translation is CASSQTYPSGNTIYF.

This chain joins TRBV5-1 and TRBJ2-2; the D is unclear. Germline V gene lookup returns CDR1 SGHRS and CDR2 YFSETQ. The germline V and J ends were trimmed by 2 bases and 0 bases, with 11 bases remaining between them. The CDR3 totals 16 residues. CDR3 residues: CASSFLGYPNTGELFF. CDR3 DNA sequence: TGCGCCAGCAGCTTTCTAGGATATCCGAACACCGGGGAGCTGTTTTTT.

The gene calls are TRBV6-1 and TRBJ2-2; 7 bases are a match to TRBD1. The germline CDR1 and CDR2 sequences are MNHNS and SASEGT. CDR3 size: 14 residues. V dropped 3 bases and J dropped 8; count of bases not matched to a gene: 6. CDR3 residues: CASSETGLIGELFF. DNA of the CDR3: TGTGCCAGCAGTGAGACAGGGTTAATTGGGGAGCTGTTTTTT.

V and J are TRBV3-1 and TRBJ2-5, with D maybe TRBD2 (5 bases). There are 14 residues in the CDR3. Germline-derived CDR1 and CDR2 are LGHDT and YNNKEL (reference sequence). Trimming took 1 base from V and 5 from J, leaving 11 bases between them. The CDR3 region has the DNA TGTGCCAGCAGCCAAGTAGCCGGGGATGAGACCCAGTACTTC. It encodes CASSQVAGDETQYF.

The chain employs TRBV7-2 and TRBJ2-5; 10 bases align to TRBD1. V lost 5 bases and J lost 4; bases outside the gene matches: 4. CDR3 length equals 14 residues. Germline assignment: CDR1 SGHTA and CDR2 FQGNSA. The DNA for the CDR3 is TGTGCCAGCAGCCTGGGGACAGGGGTAGAGACCCAGTACTTC. It is translated as CASSLGTGVETQYF.

The gene calls are TRBV6-2 or TRBV6-3 and TRBJ2-3; tentatively, D is TRBD2 (6 bases). CDR3 length: 15 amino acids. Trimming shortened V by 0 bases and J by 5 bases, and 12 bases separated the two germline ends. Germline CDR1 is MNHEY and CDR2 is SVGEGT. CDR3 amino acids: CASSYSKLAVDTQYF. The CDR3 DNA sequence: TGTGCCAGCAGTTACTCGAAACTAGCAGTAGATACGCAGTATTTT.

The sample holds many counts of this clonotype. This sequence joins TRBV11-2 and TRBJ2-7; no clear D gene. This CDR3 comprises 14 residues. Trimming shortened V by 3 bases and J by 2 bases, and 11 bases separated the two germline ends. CDR1 and CDR2 (germline): SGHAT, FQNNGV. CDR3 nucleotide sequence: TGTGCCAGCAGCTTCGGGCGGTCAGCCTACGAGCAGTACTTC. This encodes CASSFGRSAYEQYF.

The chain combines TRBV20-1 with TRBJ2-7; TRBD2 is a possible D gene (7 bases). CDR1 and CDR2 from the germline V gene are DFQATT and SNEGSKA (reference sequence). The germline V and J ends were trimmed by 5 bases and 3 bases, with 17 bases remaining between them. The CDR3 loop spans 14 amino acids. CDR3 loop: CSAEGRGRRYEQYF. The CDR3 DNA reads as TGCAGTGCTGAGGGGAGGGGGAGGCGCTACGAGCAGTACTTC.

This clonotype occurred many times. This rearrangement joins TRBV12-3 or TRBV12-4 to TRBJ1-1; weak D call: TRBD1 (6 bases). The CDR3 extends over 14 amino acids. V lost 6 bases to trimming and J lost 0 bases, with 11 bases between them. CDR3 residues: CASSLGQLNTEAFF. CDR3 nucleotide sequence: TGTGCCAGCAGCTTGGGACAACTGAACACTGAAGCTTTCTTT.

There are a few counts of this clonotype. V is TRBV10-3 and J is TRBJ2-3; 10 nucleotides align to TRBD2. The junction had 5 bases not matched to a gene; V was cut back by 2 bases and J by 3 bases. CDR1 is ENHRY, CDR2 SYGVKD, per germline. The CDR3 is made up of 16 amino acids. CDR3 DNA sequence: TGTGCCATCAGTGAGGGGACTAGCGTGGGGACAGATACGCAGTATTTT. This gives the protein CAISEGTSVGTDTQYF.

In this sample, this clonotype turned up many times. CDR3 protein: CSVPGVAGEDTQYF. CDR3 sequence (DNA): TGCAGTGTTCCCGGGGTAGCGGGAGAAGATACGCAGTATTTT. The rearrangement uses TRBV20-1 and TRBJ2-3, with 9 bases identical to TRBD2. The CDR3 extends over 14 amino acids. Germline V gene lookup returns CDR1 DFQATT and CDR2 SNEGSKA (reference sequence). J lost 5 bases, V lost 7 bases, and 10 bases had no gene match.

This clonotype has at least ten counts. The rearrangement uses TRBV6-2 or TRBV6-3 and TRBJ2-7; D might be TRBD1 (6 bases). Germline CDR1 and CDR2: MNHEY and SVGEGT. The ends were cut back, 3 bases at V and 4 bases at J, with 31 bases in the middle. This CDR3 has 20 residues. The CDR3 nucleotides are TGTGCCAGCAGTTATAGCTGGACAGAACCGTACACCCTTCTCCAATACGAGCAGTACTTC. Its protein is CASSYSWTEPYTLLQYEQYF.

The chain combines TRBV20-1 with TRBJ1-5; 8 nucleotides agree with TRBD1. V shed 2 bases and J 5 bases; nucleotides not matched to a gene: 5. The V gene's germline CDR1 is DFQATT and CDR2 SNEGSKA (reference sequence). The CDR3 spans 14 residues. The CDR3 loop reads CSARSDRDYQPQHF. The CDR3 DNA follows: TGCAGTGCTAGATCGGACAGGGACTATCAGCCCCAGCATTTT.